These T cell receptor beta chains were read from a single sample in a study of blood T cell dynamics during melanoma immunotherapy. Measured with immunoSEQ multiplex PCR; TCRdb has only the in-frame clones, and not every one. The sample shows roughly 10,000 clones, less than 90% of them seen only once. The source material was blood, sampled from a patient treated with checkpoint blockade. The receptors were gathered from a human donor with melanoma. CDR3s include the opening cysteine and the closing phenylalanine or tryptophan. A D gene is named only where the DNA matches it firmly. Clone sizes are given selectively: once, few, many, or a class where the clone is expanded.

cdr3_length clone_size d_call j_call v_call cdr3_nt cdr3_aa
15 - - TRBJ1-4 TRBV30 TGTGCCTGGAGTATCCAATGGGGAACTAATGAAAAACTGTTTTTT CAWSIQWGTNEKLFF
15 - TRBD2 TRBJ2-1 TRBV6-5 TGTGCCAGCGCTAGCGGGAGGGTCTCCTACAATGAGCAGTTCTTC CASASGRVSYNEQFF
15 - - TRBJ2-3 TRBV4-1 TGCGCCAGCAGTTTAGCGATGGGAGGCACAGATACGCAGTATTTT CASSLAMGGTDTQYF
14 - - TRBJ1-6 TRBV5-4 TGTGCCAGCAGCTTGGAGGACAGAAATTCACCCCTCCACTTT CASSLEDRNSPLHF
15 - - TRBJ2-1 TRBV7-9 TGTGCCAGCAGCTCAACAGGGAAGGCCTACAATGAGCAGTTCTTC CASSSTGKAYNEQFF
14 - - TRBJ2-6 TRBV27 TGTGCCAGCAGTCCTCTCGACGGGGCCAACGTCCTGACTTTC CASSPLDGANVLTF
15 - TRBD2 TRBJ2-7 TRBV7-8 TGTGCCAGCAGCATTTCTAGCGGGGGGGCCTACGAGCAGTACTTC CASSISSGGAYEQYF
15 - TRBD1 TRBJ1-1 TRBV5-1 TGCGCCAGCAGCTTGAGGGACAGGGGAGGCACTGAAGCTTTCTTT CASSLRDRGGTEAFF
12 - TRBD2 TRBJ2-5 TRBV7-7 TGTGCCAGCAGCGATAGCGGGGAGACCCAGTACTTC CASSDSGETQYF
16 once TRBD1 TRBJ1-2 TRBV5-6 TGTGCCAGCAGCCCTCGAGCCCGGACAGGGCGTTATGGCTACACCTTC CASSPRARTGRYGYTF
13 - - TRBJ2-3 TRBV5-1 TGCGCCAGCAACCAGGGTGATACAGATACGCAGTATTTT CASNQGDTDTQYF
15 - - TRBJ2-3 TRBV4-1 TGCGCCAGCAGCCAATCAGGGGTTCCCACAGATACGCAGTATTTT CASSQSGVPTDTQYF
15 - TRBD1 TRBJ2-5 TRBV2 TGTGCCAGCAGTCGGCCCACAGGGGGCAGGGAGACCCAGTACTTC CASSRPTGGRETQYF
15 - - TRBJ2-4 TRBV6-6 TGTGCCAGCAGTCCCGGGCGACTAGCCAAAAACATTCAGTACTTC CASSPGRLAKNIQYF
15 - TRBD2 TRBJ2-1 TRBV7-2 TGTGCCAGCAGCTTAGGAGGGGAGGGGTACAATGAGCAGTTCTTC CASSLGGEGYNEQFF
13 - - TRBJ1-1 TRBV10-3 TGTGCCATCAGTGTCCATGGAAACACTGAAGCTTTCTTT CAISVHGNTEAFF
14 - - TRBJ1-6 TRBV4-1 TGCGCCAGCAGCCAAGCTGGGGGGGGGTCACCCCTCCACTTT CASSQAGGGSPLHF
18 - - TRBJ1-5 TRBV21-1 TGTGCCAGCAGCAAAGTGGGCTCGAGGGGGAGAAGCAATCAGCCCCAGCATTTT CASSKVGSRGRSNQPQHF
14 - - TRBJ1-5 TRBV15 TGTGCCACCAGCAGAGGAGAGGTCGGGCAGCCCCAGCATTTT CATSRGEVGQPQHF
12 - - TRBJ1-2 TRBV29-1 TGCAGCGTTGGGCTGCTGAACTATGGCTACACCTTC CSVGLLNYGYTF
15 - TRBD2 TRBJ2-5 TRBV6-1 TGTGCCAGCAGTGAACTAGCGGGGGGGCAAGAGACCCAGTACTTC CASSELAGGQETQYF
18 - TRBD2 TRBJ2-1 TRBV28 TGTGCCAGCAGTTTACCCCCTGCTAGCGGGAGTAGCAGCAATGAGCAGTTCTTC CASSLPPASGSSSNEQFF
16 once - TRBJ2-2 TRBV30 TGTGCCTGGAGTGTACGGTCTTTCGCGAACACCGGGGAGCTGTTTTTT CAWSVRSFANTGELFF
15 - - TRBJ2-5 TRBV7-9 TGTGCCAGCAGCCGTCGGGCGACATACCAAGAGACCCAGTACTTC CASSRRATYQETQYF
13 - - TRBJ1-1 TRBV5-1 TGCGCCAGCAGCCAACAGGAGAACACTGAAGCTTTCTTT CASSQQENTEAFF
12 - - TRBJ2-3 TRBV30 TGTGCCTGGAGTGTGGGCGTCGGTACGCAGTATTTT CAWSVGVGTQYF
15 - TRBD2 TRBJ2-7 TRBV5-5 TGTGCCAGCACCTCGGAGAGCGGGGGCCCCTACGAGCAGTACTTC CASTSESGGPYEQYF
13 - TRBD1 TRBJ1-2 TRBV2 TGTGCCAGCAGGCAAGAGTCAACAGGGGAGGGCACCTTC CASRQESTGEGTF
14 - - TRBJ1-2 TRBV11-2 TGTGCCAGCAGCTTAGTTGGTGGGCTTTATGGCTACACCTTC CASSLVGGLYGYTF
15 - - TRBJ1-2 TRBV4-1 TGCGCCAGCAGCCAAGATACAGGGACCTACTATGGCTACACCTTC CASSQDTGTYYGYTF
13 - - TRBJ1-1 TRBV11-3 TGTGCCAGCAGCCGACAGGCGAACACTGAAGCTTTCTTT CASSRQANTEAFF
14 few - TRBJ1-1 TRBV5-4 TGTGCCAGCAGCTCCCTCCGAACAGAGCCTGAAGCTTTCTTT CASSSLRTEPEAFF
15 - - TRBJ1-5 TRBV19 TGTGCCAGTAGTATACGAGGCAGCGGCAATCAGCCCCAGCATTTT CASSIRGSGNQPQHF
17 - - TRBJ2-4 TRBV19 TGTGCCAGTAGTATTCGGTGGAGAAATGGAGGGAAAAACATTCAGTACTTC CASSIRWRNGGKNIQYF
15 - - TRBJ2-7 TRBV11-2 TGTGCCAGCAGTTTAACAGCGGAGAGCTCCTACGAGCAGTACTTC CASSLTAESSYEQYF